The clone carrying this T cell receptor beta chain was counted a few times. The CDR3 loop spans 17 amino acids. With 0 bases removed from V and 4 bases from J, the gap between germline ends came to 18 bases. Germline-derived CDR1 and CDR2 are LGHNA and YSLEER. This sample is drawn from a study of control samples from healthy donors and cancer patients. Sequenced by immunoSEQ multiplex PCR; TCRdb stores in-frame clones only, minus some. The data hold approximately 86,000 clones, with over 65% observed a single time. The sequence was collected from a woman aged 40 to 49 in good health. What was sequenced was blood. The V gene is TRBV4-3, the J gene TRBJ1-2; possibly TRBD1 for D (6 bases). This chain's CDR3 is CASSQDLSQGRGYGYTF. The DNA of the CDR3 is TGCGCCAGCAGCCAAGATCTAAGCCAGGGGAGGGGCTATGGCTACACCTTC.